Below, 18 T cell receptor beta chains from the same sample are listed, as sequenced in a study of T cell repertoires in cytomegalovirus infection. These receptors have no identified antigens. TCRdb processed the reads anew with MiXCR; each CDR3 protein has one entry. Counted here are 200,000 to 250,000 distinct CDR3 sequences, 35% to 40% occurring once; the ten biggest clones make up approximately 59%. The sample was CD8+ T cells from cultured PBMCs, taken from culture after CMV antigen stimulation. These receptor sequences come from a human donor in good health (CMV status not recorded). Some clones in this sample may be carry-over from other donors' samples.

The CDR3 DNA reads TGTGCCAGCACTCCTCTAGGGGAGGGTGAACAAGAGACCCAGTACTTC. This translates into CASTPLGEGEQETQYF. The rearrangement links TRBV6-5 to TRBJ2-5; 7 positions match TRBD2. Germline CDR1 MNHEY, CDR2 SVGAGI. There are 16 residues in the CDR3. The V and J ends lost 7 bases and 2 bases, in that order; junction bases with no gene match: 13.

This chain connects TRBV6-5 to TRBJ2-1, with a possible D match to TRBD2 (7 bases). Trimming stripped 2 bases from V and 0 bases from J, with 17 bases between. This CDR3 spans 18 amino acids. CDR1 MNHEY and CDR2 SVGAGI come from the germline V gene. In DNA, the CDR3 is TGTGCCAGCAGTTACAGTTTAGGTCGGGGGGCCTCCTACAATGAGCAGTTCTTC. It yields the protein CASSYSLGRGASYNEQFF.

The chain uses TRBV7-8 and TRBJ2-2, with TRBD2 matching 12 bases. The germline V gene has CDR1 SGHVS and CDR2 FQNEAQ. Trimming cost V 4 bases and J 6 bases; bases outside gene matches: 6. This CDR3 is 16 amino acids long. The CDR3 here is CASSSRLAGAPGELFF. The CDR3 coding sequence is TGTGCCAGCAGCTCGCGACTAGCGGGAGCCCCCGGGGAGCTGTTTTTT.

This rearrangement joins TRBV6-9 to TRBJ2-3; 8 positions agree with TRBD2. J lost 0 bases, V lost 8 bases, and 4 bases had no gene match. The CDR3 has 14 amino acids. Germline CDR1 and CDR2: MNHGY and SVAAGI. CDR3 nucleotides: TGTGCCAGCGGCCCTAGCGGGAGCACAGATACGCAGTATTTT. This translates into CASGPSGSTDTQYF.

The chain has TRBV7-6 and TRBJ2-7; 7 bases are shared with TRBD1. From germline, CDR1 is SGHVS and CDR2 FNYEAQ. The V segment lost 4 bases and the J segment 6 bases; nucleotides outside the gene matches: 9. The CDR3 is 14 amino acids. The CDR3 is CASSWGQGDSEQYF. CDR3 DNA sequence: TGTGCCAGCAGCTGGGGGCAGGGGGATTCCGAGCAGTACTTC.

Only a few counts were recorded for this clonotype. The rearrangement uses TRBV12-3 or TRBV12-4 and TRBJ2-6; D not resolved. The CDR3 contains 17 residues. V was pared by 8 bases and J by 0 bases, with 17 bases between. The CDR3 here is CASVEARYYSGANVLTF. In DNA form, the CDR3 reads TGTGCCAGCGTCGAGGCCAGGTACTACTCTGGGGCCAACGTCCTGACTTTC.

V usage is TRBV4-2 and J usage is TRBJ2-7; 9 bases map to TRBD2. The CDR3 has 18 residues. J was trimmed by 6 bases and V by 0 bases; bases with no gene match: 15. CDR1 is LGHNA, CDR2 YNFKEQ, per germline. The CDR3, as DNA: TGTGCCAGCAGCCAAGATCCCACTCAACTAGCGGGTAATCCCGAGCAGTACTTC. It codes for CASSQDPTQLAGNPEQYF.

V gene TRBV7-2 combines with J gene TRBJ2-1; possible D gene TRBD2, 6 bases. The CDR3 has 17 amino acids. The V end lost 4 bases, the J end lost 3 bases, and 19 bases lay between the germline ends. Germline V gene sequence: CDR1 SGHTA, CDR2 FQGNSA. CDR3 protein: CASSSVRRELRYNEQFF. The CDR3 coding sequence is TGTGCCAGCAGCTCCGTGAGGCGGGAACTACGCTACAATGAGCAGTTCTTC. Complete variable domain (other parts from reference TRBV7-2 and TRBJ2-1): GAGVSQSPSNKVTEKGKDVELRCDPISGHTALYWYRQSLGQGLEFLIYFQGNSAPDKSGLPSDRFSAERTGGSVSTLTIQRTQQEDSAVYLCASSSVRRELRYNEQFFGPGTRLTVL.

This clonotype was seen a handful of times. The rearrangement joins TRBV20-1 to TRBJ2-1; D gene uncertain. Germline V gene sequence: CDR1 DFQATT, CDR2 SNEGSKA (reference sequence). This CDR3 has 11 residues. V dropped 1 base and J dropped 10 bases, with 8 bases sitting between them. The CDR3 DNA reads as TGCAGTGCTAGAGCCTTTCGGGAGCAGTTCTTC. Protein product: CSARAFREQFF.

With regard to this clonotype: The CDR3 does not close with the conserved phenylalanine or tryptophan, likely indicating a read error. It is unclear where the CDR3 begins or ends on the DNA, so no DNA is shown, and the CDR3 is as TCRdb lists it. The chain combines TRBV27 with TRBJ1-2; TRBD1 was called by the table and not checked on the DNA. The germline V gene encodes CDR1 MNHEY and CDR2 SMNVEV (reference sequence). The CDR3 is 15 amino acids in total, end residues counted. CDR3: CASSSNQGHNYGYTY.

This clonotype was counted only a few times. This rearrangement joins TRBV12-5 to TRBJ1-1; tentatively, D is TRBD1 (6 bases). The ends were cut back, 2 bases at V and 1 base at J, with 14 bases in the middle. Per germline, CDR1 LGHNT and CDR2 FRNRAP. The CDR3 contains 16 residues. The CDR3 here is CASGLTSRTANTEAFF. The CDR3 nucleotides are TGTGCTAGTGGTTTGACCTCGAGGACAGCGAACACTGAAGCTTTCTTT.

The rearrangement uses TRBV6-1 and TRBJ2-7; TRBD1 matches at 9 bases. Germline V lookup: CDR1 MNHNS, CDR2 SASEGT. J gave up 3 bases and V 5 bases, and 5 bases lay outside the gene matches. The CDR3 spans 14 residues. CDR3 nucleotides: TGTGCCAGCAGTCTACAGGGGGCAGGCTACGAGCAGTACTTC. Translating gives CASSLQGAGYEQYF.

V is TRBV27 and J is TRBJ2-1, with 7 bases matching TRBD1. With V trimmed by 7 bases and J by 6 bases, 9 bases remained unmatched. The CDR3 runs 14 residues. Germline V gene lookup returns CDR1 MNHEY and CDR2 SMNVEV (reference sequence). For the CDR3, the DNA is TGTGCCAGCATCCACAGGGGACCCATCAATGAGCAGTTCTTC. Protein product: CASIHRGPINEQFF.

This clonotype was picked up a small number of times. The chain has TRBV7-9 and TRBJ2-5, with 7 bases lining up with TRBD2. CDR1 and CDR2 (germline): SEHNR, FQNEAQ (reference sequence). The V gene end was trimmed by 3 bases and the J gene end by 0 bases; junction bases not matched to a gene: 10. The CDR3 is made up of 17 amino acids. CDR3 DNA sequence: TGTGCCAGCAGCTTTGGGGGAAGACTAGCCAACCAAGAGACCCAGTACTTC. It yields the protein CASSFGGRLANQETQYF.

This clonotype has at least ten counts. In DNA form, the CDR3 reads TGTGCCAGCAGCTCACGACGTTTCCCCCATTACGAGCAGTACTTC. Protein product: CASSSRRFPHYEQYF. The chain is built from TRBV7-8 and TRBJ2-7; D unresolved. The CDR3 sequence is 15 residues long. The germline V and J ends were trimmed by 4 bases and 4 bases, with 17 bases remaining between them. CDR1 is SGHVS and CDR2 is FQNEAQ in the germline V gene.

This clonotype was observed a handful of times. The V gene is TRBV27, the J gene TRBJ1-2; a weak D match, TRBD1 (5 bases). Per germline, CDR1 MNHEY and CDR2 SMNVEV (reference sequence). This CDR3 comprises 15 residues. V was clipped by 2 bases and J by 5 bases, with 15 bases between them. The CDR3 DNA is TGTGCCAGCAGTTTAGCTATTGGTGGGGGATATGGCTACACCTTC. As protein: CASSLAIGGGYGYTF.

This chain uses TRBV6-2 or TRBV6-3 with TRBJ1-1, with TRBD1 as a possible D gene (5 bases). Trimming left V 4 bases short and J 0 bases short, with 6 bases between. CDR1 and CDR2 (germline): MNHEY, SVGEGT. The CDR3 is 13 residues long. This CDR3 is CASSWDLNTEAFF. The CDR3 coding sequence is TGTGCCAGCAGTTGGGACCTGAACACTGAAGCTTTCTTT.

This clonotype was counted only a few times. In nucleotides, the CDR3 is TGTGCCAGCAGCGGTAAACTAGCATCGAACACCGGGGAGCTGTTTTTT. It yields the protein CASSGKLASNTGELFF. The rearrangement uses TRBV7-9 and TRBJ2-2; the D gene is possibly TRBD2 (6 bases). Trimming shortened V by 5 bases and J by 0 bases, and 13 bases separated the two germline ends. CDR1 is SEHNR, CDR2 FQNEAQ, per germline (reference sequence). The CDR3 sequence is 16 residues long.